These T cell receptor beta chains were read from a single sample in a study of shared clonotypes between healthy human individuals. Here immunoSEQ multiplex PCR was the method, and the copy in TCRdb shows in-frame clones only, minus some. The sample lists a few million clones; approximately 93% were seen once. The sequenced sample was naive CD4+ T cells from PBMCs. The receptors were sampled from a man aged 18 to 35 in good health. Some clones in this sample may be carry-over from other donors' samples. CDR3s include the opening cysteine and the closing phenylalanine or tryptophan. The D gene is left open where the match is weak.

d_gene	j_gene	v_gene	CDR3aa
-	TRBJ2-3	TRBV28	CASSLGAGGTDTQYF
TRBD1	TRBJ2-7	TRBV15	CATSRGLGTAYYEQYF
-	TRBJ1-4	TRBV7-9	CASSSQGNEKLFF
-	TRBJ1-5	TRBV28	CASSSPVQPQHF
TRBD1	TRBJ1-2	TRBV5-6	CASSPDRGGGYTF
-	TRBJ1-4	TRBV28	CASSPGTVKLFF
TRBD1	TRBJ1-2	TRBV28	CASSSRQGYYGYTF
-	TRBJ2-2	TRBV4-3	CASSLRTGDNPGELFF
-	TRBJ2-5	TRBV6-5	CASSYSGTVGTETQYF
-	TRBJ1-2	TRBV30	CAWTGGASYGYTF
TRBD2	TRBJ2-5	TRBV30	CAWSRSGTMETQYF
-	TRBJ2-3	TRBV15	CATAFSTPDTQYF
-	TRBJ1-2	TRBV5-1	CASSLQQAGNYGYTF
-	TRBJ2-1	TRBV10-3	CAISGGESAVNNEQFF
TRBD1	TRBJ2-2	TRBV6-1	CASSRDRGTGELFF
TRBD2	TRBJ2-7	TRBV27	CASRGTSGYPYEQCF
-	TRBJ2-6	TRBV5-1	CASSLAPLAGANVLTF
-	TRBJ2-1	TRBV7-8	CASSFGPDEQFF
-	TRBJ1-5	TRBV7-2	CASSLGGQPQHF
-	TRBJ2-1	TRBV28	CASSLGSSYNEQFF
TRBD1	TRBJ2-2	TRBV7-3	CASSLRQGKREELFF
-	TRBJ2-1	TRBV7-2	CASSRGGSYNEQFF
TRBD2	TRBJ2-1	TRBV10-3	CAIGTSGSNEQFF
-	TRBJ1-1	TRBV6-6	CASSVPKSLNTEAFF
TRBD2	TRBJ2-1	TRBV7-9	CASSRRISGSDEQFF
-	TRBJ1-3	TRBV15	CATSRTQGSGNTIYF
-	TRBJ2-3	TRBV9	CASSVVSPGTQYF
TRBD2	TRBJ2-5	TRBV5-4	CASSDGLAGTQETQYF
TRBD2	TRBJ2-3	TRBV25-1	CASSEFGLAGVADTQYF
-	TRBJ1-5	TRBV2	CASSEGWLAGQPQHF
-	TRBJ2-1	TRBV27	CASSPPGLDEQFF
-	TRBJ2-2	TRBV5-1	CASSFTEKNTGELFF
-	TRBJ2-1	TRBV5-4	CASSRDRRGNEQFF
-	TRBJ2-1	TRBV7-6	CASSLAGNYNEQFF
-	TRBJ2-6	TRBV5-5	CASSLVGANVLTF
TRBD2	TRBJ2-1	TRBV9	CASSAGLAGASAYNEQFF
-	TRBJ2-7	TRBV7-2	CASSATYEQYF